This TCR beta chain is from a study of molecular identifiers for immune sequencing clone quantification. Turning to the study itself: In the replicates, RNA derived from about 19,000 or 110,000 naive CD8 cells was divided into five parts, and four were sequenced. The study, taken as a whole, reports: Naive cells had under 1% of molecules in clones above 20 RNA copies, effectors over 97%.

V was clipped by 4 bases and J by 4 bases, with 14 bases between them. The CDR3 has 15 residues. Making the bulk TCR libraries relied on previously described methods and listed TCR primers. One entry per CDR3 protein, called by TCRdb with MiXCR from the PCR reads. This table has about 100,000 distinct CDR3 sequences, 35% appearing once. Points on this clonotype: The antigen remains unidentified.

Naive CD8 libraries used about 19,000 to 1,000,000 sorted cells and 10%, 30% or 50% RNA. Material: naive CD8+ T cells from blood, with Jurkat cell RNA spiked in. Subset noted: FACS-sorted CD8+CD4-CCR7+CD45RA+ naive T cells. The receptor was isolated from a human donor in good health. Some libraries in this study had Jurkat cell RNA spiked in. This chain uses TRBV12-3 or TRBV12-4 with TRBJ2-1, with D possibly TRBD2 on 6 matching bases. CDR3 nucleotide sequence: TGTGCCAGCAGTTGGCGCGGGACTTCTTACAATGAGCAGTTCTTC. Amino acids: CASSWRGTSYNEQFF.